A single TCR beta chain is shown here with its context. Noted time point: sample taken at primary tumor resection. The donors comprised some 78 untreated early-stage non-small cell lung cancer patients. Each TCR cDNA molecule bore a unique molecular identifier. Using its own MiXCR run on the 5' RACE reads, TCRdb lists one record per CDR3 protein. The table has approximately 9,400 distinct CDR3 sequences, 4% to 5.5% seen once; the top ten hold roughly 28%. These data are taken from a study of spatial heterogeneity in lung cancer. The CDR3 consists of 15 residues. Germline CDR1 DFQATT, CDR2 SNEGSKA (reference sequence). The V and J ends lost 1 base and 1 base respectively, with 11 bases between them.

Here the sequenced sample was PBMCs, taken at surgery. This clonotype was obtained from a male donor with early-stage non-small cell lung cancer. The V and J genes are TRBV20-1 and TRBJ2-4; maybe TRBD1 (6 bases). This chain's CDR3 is CSARGPTGAKNIQYF. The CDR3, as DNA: TGCAGTGCTAGAGGTCCAACAGGGGCCAAAAACATTCAGTACTTC.